One sample yielded the 5 T cell receptor beta chains listed below, sequenced in a study of blood T cell repertoires in COVID-19. Generated by immunoSEQ multiplex PCR, the TCRdb table keeps only in-frame clones and is missing some. The top ten hold over 2% of the sample, which has about 210,000 clones, roughly 85% seen once. Source material: peripheral blood. Every receptor here comes from a woman between 65 and 79 years old with COVID-19, enrolled during active disease.

V usage is TRBV10-3 and J usage is TRBJ2-1; possible D gene TRBD1, 6 bases. The length of the CDR3 is 13 residues. Germline CDR1 ENHRY, CDR2 SYGVKD. V dropped 6 bases and J dropped 8 bases, with 14 bases sitting between them. The CDR3 sequence: CAIRIQGYDEQFF. The CDR3 DNA sequence: TGTGCCATCAGGATTCAGGGGTACGATGAGCAGTTCTTC.

The CDR3 sequence is CASSLFRGSGANVLTF. As DNA, the CDR3 is TGTGCCAGCAGCCTATTCAGGGGTTCGGGGGCCAACGTCCTGACTTTC. This chain joins TRBV11-2 and TRBJ2-6; maybe TRBD1 (6 bases). This CDR3 has 16 amino acids. Trimming stripped 5 bases from V and 4 bases from J, with 15 bases between. CDR1 is SGHAT and CDR2 is FQNNGV in the germline V gene. The full variable domain, its missing parts supplied by reference TRBV11-2 and TRBJ2-6, is EAGVAQSPRYKIIEKRQSVAFWCNPISGHATLYWYQQILGQGPKLLIQFQNNGVVDDSQLPKDRFSAERLKGVDSTLKIQPAKLEDSAVYLCASSLFRGSGANVLTFGAGSRLTVL.

The chain recombines TRBV5-4 with TRBJ2-5, with 8 nucleotides matching TRBD1. The germline gives CDR1 SGHNT, CDR2 YYREEE (reference sequence). This CDR3 region has 15 residues. J lost 0 bases, V lost 0 bases, and 1 base had no gene match. CDR3: CASSLGQGYQETQYF. As DNA, the CDR3 is TGTGCCAGCAGCTTGGGACAGGGGTACCAAGAGACCCAGTACTTC.

V is TRBV7-2 and J is TRBJ1-1, with a tentative D call TRBD1 (5 bases). The CDR3 is 15 residues long. Trimming left V 5 bases short and J 0 bases short, with 13 bases between. Germline V gives CDR1 SGHTA, CDR2 FQGNSA. The CDR3 nucleotides are TGTGCCAGCAGCCGCCGAACAGGACTGAACACTGAAGCTTTCTTT. This encodes CASSRRTGLNTEAFF.

The rearrangement links TRBV4-1 to TRBJ1-5; D unresolved. This CDR3 is 15 amino acids long. Per the germline V gene, CDR1 is MGHRA and CDR2 is YSYEKL. The V gene lost 0 bases and the J gene lost 5 bases, with 11 bases spanning the gap. The CDR3 sequence: CASSQERVSDQPQHF. The CDR3 bases are TGCGCCAGCAGCCAAGAGAGGGTTTCGGATCAGCCCCAGCATTTT.